This T cell receptor (beta chain) appears in the sequencing data of a study of PD-1 blockade in classical Hodgkin lymphoma. Each patient's relapse followed autologous stem cell transplantation, and brentuximab vedotin exposure varied. Purification of CD4+ T cells from thawed PBMCs was performed via magnetic negative selection. Concerning this clone: The target antigen is unknown.

Using immunoSEQ multiplex PCR, the repertoire was profiled, and TCRdb retains in-frame clones only, with some absent. The table includes 17,000 or so clones, around 85% detected once. V was clipped by 2 bases and J by 4 bases, with 5 bases between them. In germline, CDR1 is SEHNR, CDR2 FQNEAQ (reference sequence). The CDR3 is 13 amino acids. Study-wide points: Exclusion was applied to patients who started nivolumab under 1 year after ASCT. Reported findings placed baseline TCR diversity lower in newly diagnosed patients (compared with healthy donors). Patients who responded completely had about the same baseline diversity as newly diagnosed patients.

This clonotype was sampled from a human donor with classical Hodgkin lymphoma. The sequencing used CD4+ T cells from blood, collected at baseline. V and J are TRBV7-9 and TRBJ2-2; D gene unclear. For the CDR3, the DNA is TGTGCCAGCAGCTTATCAGTCACCGGGGAGCTGTTTTTT. As protein: CASSLSVTGELFF.